This TCR beta chain is from a study of beta chain features in type 1 diabetes. About the research overall: All of the samples together had more than 95 million sorted cells examined.

The CDR3 runs 15 residues. The germline CDR1 and CDR2 sequences are SGDLS and YYNGEE. With V trimmed by 0 bases and J by 5 bases, 3 bases remained unmatched. cDNA synthesis used the whole RNA isolate, giving expressed TCRB sequences. Sequencing used immunoSEQ multiplex PCR; TCRdb keeps in-frame clones, though not all of them. Here the sample spans 150,000 to 200,000 clones, 50% to 70% being singletons. A few counts support this clone. The antigen remains unidentified. All of the sorted populations showed purity greater than 95%. The study's findings and limits: Among type 1 diabetes patients, VDJ junctions had fewer insertions and more deletions. Among all four CD4+ subsets, Type 1 diabetes patients had TCRB CDR3s that were moderately but significantly shorter.

The sequenced sample was naive CD4+ T cells from blood. This sequence originates from a man in his thirties or forties with type 1 diabetes. The V call is TRBV9, the J call TRBJ2-3, with TRBD2 identical over 10 bases. The CDR3 DNA follows: TGTGCCAGCAGCGTAGTGTCTAGCGGGGGAGATACGCAGTATTTT. Translating gives CASSVVSSGGDTQYF.